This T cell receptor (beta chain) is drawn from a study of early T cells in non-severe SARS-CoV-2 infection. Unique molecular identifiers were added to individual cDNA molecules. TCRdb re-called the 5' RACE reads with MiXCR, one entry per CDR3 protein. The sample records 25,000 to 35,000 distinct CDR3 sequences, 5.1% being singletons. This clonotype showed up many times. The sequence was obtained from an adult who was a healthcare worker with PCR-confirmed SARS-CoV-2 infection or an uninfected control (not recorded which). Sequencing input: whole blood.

The CDR3 is CSAPGGGLTQYF. In DNA, the CDR3 is TGCAGTGCCCCGGGGGGGGGGCTTACGCAGTATTTT. V and J are TRBV20-1 and TRBJ2-3; the match to TRBD2 covers 8 bases. Germline CDR1 is DFQATT and CDR2 is SNEGSKA (reference sequence). This CDR3 has 12 amino acids. V was clipped by 6 bases and J by 8 bases; unmatched bases: 7.